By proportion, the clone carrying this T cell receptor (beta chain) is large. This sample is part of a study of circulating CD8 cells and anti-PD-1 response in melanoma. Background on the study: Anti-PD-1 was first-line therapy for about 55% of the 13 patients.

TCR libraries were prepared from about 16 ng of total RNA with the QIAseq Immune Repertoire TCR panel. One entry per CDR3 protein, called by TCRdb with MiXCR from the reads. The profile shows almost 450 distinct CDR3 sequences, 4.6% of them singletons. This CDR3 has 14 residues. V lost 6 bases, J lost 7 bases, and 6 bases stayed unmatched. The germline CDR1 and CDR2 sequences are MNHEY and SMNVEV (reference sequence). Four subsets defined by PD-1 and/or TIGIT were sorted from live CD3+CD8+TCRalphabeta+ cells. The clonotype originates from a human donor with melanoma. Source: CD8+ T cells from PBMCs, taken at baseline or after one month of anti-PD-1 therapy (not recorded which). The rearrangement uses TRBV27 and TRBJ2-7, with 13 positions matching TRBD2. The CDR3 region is CASRGTSGNGEQYF. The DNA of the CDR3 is TGTGCCAGCAGAGGGACTAGCGGGAATGGAGAGCAGTACTTC.